The rows below give T cell receptor beta chains drawn from one sample of a study of blood T cell repertoires in COVID-19. Libraries were prepared by immunoSEQ multiplex PCR; TCRdb keeps only in-frame clonotypes and omits some of them. Of over 300,000 clones in the sample, around 91% were seen once. Sequencing used peripheral blood. All receptors derive from a man younger than 35 with active or convalescent COVID-19. The CDR3 runs from the conserved cysteine through the conserved F or W. The D gene is left open where the match is weak. Expanded clones are given a class, and other clones once, few, many or no size at all.

TRBV2	TRBD1	.	TRBJ2-2	CASSEEQGAGELFF	TGTGCCAGCAGTGAGGAACAGGGGGCCGGGGAGCTGTTTTTT
TRBV7-2	TRBD1	once	TRBJ1-2	CASSFGDRGWGYTF	TGTGCCAGCAGCTTTGGAGACAGGGGCTGGGGCTACACCTTC
TRBV7-2	TRBD2	.	TRBJ2-5	CASSLQLAGEETQYF	TGTGCCAGCAGCTTACAACTAGCGGGAGAAGAGACCCAGTACTTC
TRBV6-6	TRBD1	.	TRBJ2-3	CASSYRHRGNTDTQYF	TGTGCCAGCAGTTACCGCCACAGGGGGAACACAGATACGCAGTATTTT
TRBV7-3	.	once	TRBJ2-2	CASSLRPLNTGELFF	TGTGCCAGCAGCTTAAGGCCGCTGAACACCGGGGAGCTGTTTTTT
TRBV19	.	.	TRBJ1-5	CASSRDIRDEPQHF	TGTGCCAGTAGTCGGGACATTAGGGATGAGCCCCAGCATTTT
TRBV28	TRBD1	.	TRBJ1-5	CASTTDRGNQPQHF	TGTGCCAGCACTACCGACAGGGGCAATCAGCCCCAGCATTTT
TRBV6-4	TRBD1	.	TRBJ1-2	CASTSGQGNGYTF	TGTGCCAGCACCTCTGGACAGGGTAACGGCTACACCTTC
TRBV7-9	.	.	TRBJ2-5	CASSLVRRETQYF	TGTGCCAGCAGCTTAGTTAGGAGGGAGACCCAGTACTTC
TRBV9	.	.	TRBJ2-3	CASSPPESTDTQYF	TGTGCCAGCAGCCCCCCCGAGAGCACAGATACGCAGTATTTT
TRBV7-2	.	.	TRBJ1-2	CASSWGGGGYTF	TGTGCCAGCAGCTGGGGCGGGGGTGGCTACACCTTC
TRBV19	TRBD1	.	TRBJ1-5	CATTGSLNQPQHF	TGTGCCACGACAGGGTCCCTCAATCAGCCCCAGCATTTT
TRBV2	.	.	TRBJ1-2	CASSDLPGMLGYTF	TGTGCCAGCAGTGATTTACCAGGGATGTTAGGCTACACCTTC
TRBV6-4	.	.	TRBJ1-6	CASSDGQVGSPLHF	TGTGCCAGCAGTGACGGGCAGGTTGGCTCACCCCTCCACTTT
TRBV27	.	once	TRBJ2-7	CASSYSGSREQYF	TGTGCCAGCAGTTATTCAGGGTCCCGCGAGCAGTACTTC
TRBV10-3	.	few	TRBJ1-3	CATEGGTGNTIYF	TGTGCCACTGAGGGGGGGACTGGAAACACCATATATTTT
TRBV6-2/TRBV6-3	TRBD1	.	TRBJ2-7	CASSYSPGQASEQYF	TGTGCCAGCAGTTACTCCCCGGGACAGGCCAGCGAGCAGTACTTC
TRBV2	.	.	TRBJ1-5	CASSVEGKSNQPQHF	TGTGCCAGCAGTGTAGAGGGCAAAAGCAATCAGCCCCAGCATTTT
TRBV30	.	.	TRBJ1-4	CAWSDEGVRGEKLFF	TGTGCCTGGAGTGACGAAGGGGTCAGGGGTGAAAAACTGTTTTTT
TRBV28	TRBD1	.	TRBJ1-2	CASRGTGIDGYTF	TGTGCCAGCAGAGGGACAGGGATTGATGGCTACACCTTC
TRBV27	.	once	TRBJ2-5	CASRIGQGPETQYF	TGTGCCAGCAGGATAGGGCAGGGCCCAGAGACCCAGTACTTC
TRBV5-1	.	.	TRBJ2-1	CASSFTPSADNEQFF	TGCGCCAGCAGCTTTACCCCCAGTGCGGACAATGAGCAGTTCTTC
TRBV10-2	.	.	TRBJ1-4	CASSEPGLGFEKLFF	TGCGCCAGCAGTGAGCCGGGACTGGGATTCGAAAAACTGTTTTTT
TRBV28	.	.	TRBJ2-3	CASSPSGGRGLEDTQYF	TGTGCCAGCAGCCCGTCCGGGGGGCGAGGGTTGGAAGATACGCAGTATTTT
TRBV7-3	TRBD1	.	TRBJ2-2	CASSLGRGSGELFF	TGTGCCAGCAGCTTGGGCAGGGGGTCCGGGGAGCTGTTTTTT
TRBV5-1	TRBD2	.	TRBJ2-7	CASSGAGLSGGEQYF	TGCGCCAGCAGCGGAGCGGGACTCTCCGGGGGCGAGCAGTACTTC
TRBV7-8	TRBD1	.	TRBJ1-3	CASSLNPLGGGNTIYF	TGTGCCAGCAGCTTAAACCCCTTAGGGGGCGGAAACACCATATATTTT